This section outlines one T cell receptor beta chain sequence together with its context. The antigen remains undetermined. This CDR3 has 15 amino acids. The V gene lost 7 bases and the J gene lost 1 base, with 13 bases spanning the gap. Looked up from germline, CDR1 is LNHDA and CDR2 is SQIVND (reference sequence). The library was built from about 0.4 ug RNA with molecular barcoded adaptors for alpha/delta and beta/gamma chains. Via MiXCR, TCRdb re-called the reads, giving one row per CDR3 protein. Here the sample spans tens of thousands of distinct CDR3 sequences, roughly 19% being singletons. The data stem from a study of read filtering for tumor transcriptome and immune sequencing. General observations from the study: Compared with RNA-seq, IR-seq gave much higher clonotype depth and reliability.

The sequence came from a donor aged 40 or older with multiple myeloma. J is TRBJ2-2 and V is TRBV19; D is possibly TRBD1 (6 bases). The sequenced material came from a population of CD138-negative cells sorted from bone marrow. The CDR3, as DNA: TGTGCCAGTACTGCGACGGGACAGAACACCGGGGAGCTGTTTTTT. Its protein product is CASTATGQNTGELFF.